This T cell receptor beta chain was recovered during a study of T-cell memory formation after mild COVID-19. Points from the study as a whole: Within pre-infection memory, some responding clones were found, suggesting cross-reactive memory joined. Nothing confirmed that second-wave clones peaking on day 37 were specific for SARS-CoV-2. CD4+ contracting clones were found mainly in CM and EM, and CD8+ ones in EMRA.

In regard to this clonotype: The antigen remains undetermined.

Constant-segment primers and 5'RACE yielded cDNA libraries for TCR alpha and TCR beta, each carrying sample barcodes and UMIs. One entry per CDR3 protein results from TCRdb running MiXCR on the 5' RACE reads. Of roughly 350,000 distinct CDR3 sequences in the sample, around 21% were seen once. This CDR3 has 12 residues. V was shortened by 5 bases and J by 4 bases, with 11 bases between the two germline ends. Germline V CDR1 and CDR2: GTSNPN, SVGIG (reference sequence). The TCR originated in an adult woman who had mild COVID-19 (a few samples of this study predate the infection). Cell type and time point are not known. Sequenced sample: PBMCs or a T cell subset sorted from them (not recorded which). The gene calls are TRBV30 and TRBJ2-5; D might be TRBD1 (6 bases). CDR3 amino acids: CAWGGHPETQYF. CDR3 sequence (DNA): TGTGCCTGGGGGGGACACCCAGAGACCCAGTACTTC.